The T cell receptor beta chain under discussion was sequenced for a study of long-term antiretroviral therapy in people with HIV. Cryopreserved PBMC, at roughly 0.85-11 million per sample, were present before DNA extraction. The assay, immunoSEQ v3.0, was run at survey level. The assay was immunoSEQ multiplex PCR, and TCRdb's table has in-frame clones only and misses some. Counted here are about 16,000 clones, roughly 90% occurring once; the ten biggest clones make up about 12%. The TCR sequence derives from a man aged 50-59 years with HIV. Sequencing used unsorted PBMCs, obtained 0.7 years before starting antiretroviral therapy.

DNA for the CDR3: TGCGCCAGCAGCCTAAGACAGGCTGCTAACTATGGCTACACCTTC. It specifies CASSLRQAANYGYTF. This chain connects TRBV4-1 to TRBJ1-2; TRBD1 is a possible D gene (6 bases). This CDR3 has 15 residues. Trimming took 4 bases from V and 0 from J, leaving 12 bases between them. Germline-derived CDR1 and CDR2 are MGHRA and YSYEKL.